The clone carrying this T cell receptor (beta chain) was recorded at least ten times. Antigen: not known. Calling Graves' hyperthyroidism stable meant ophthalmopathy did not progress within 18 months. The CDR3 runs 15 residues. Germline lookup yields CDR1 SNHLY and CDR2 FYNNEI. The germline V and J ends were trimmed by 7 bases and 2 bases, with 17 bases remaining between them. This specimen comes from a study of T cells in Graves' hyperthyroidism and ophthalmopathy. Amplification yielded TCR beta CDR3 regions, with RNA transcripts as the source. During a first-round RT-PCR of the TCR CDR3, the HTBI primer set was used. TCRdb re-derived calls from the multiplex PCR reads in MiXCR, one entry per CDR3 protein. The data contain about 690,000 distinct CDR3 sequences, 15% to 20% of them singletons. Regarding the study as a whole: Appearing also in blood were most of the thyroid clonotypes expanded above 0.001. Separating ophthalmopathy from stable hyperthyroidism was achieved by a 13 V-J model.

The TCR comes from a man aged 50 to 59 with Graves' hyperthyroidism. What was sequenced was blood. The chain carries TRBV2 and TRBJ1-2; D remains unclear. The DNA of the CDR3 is TGTGCCAGCAATACGCCCCGGAGTGACAACTATGGCTACACCTTC. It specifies CASNTPRSDNYGYTF.